This is a list of T cell receptor beta chains from one sample in a study of vaccination effects on CD4 cells after COVID-19. What these receptors recognize is not known. Sequenced by immunoSEQ multiplex PCR; TCRdb stores in-frame clones only, minus some. This table holds 40,000 or so clones, 82% found once. The sequences come from CD4+ T cells from PBMCs cultured without peptide, collected before COVID-19 vaccination. These receptors all come from a human donor who received a COVID-19 vaccine. Each CDR3 is given with its conserved first and last residue. The order of the fields is V gene, clone size, J gene, D gene, CDR3 DNA, CDR3 protein. A D gene is named only where the DNA matches it firmly. For some rows the clone size is stated as once, few or many, or as a class when expanded; others skip it.

TRBV18	few	TRBJ1-1	TRBD1	TGTGCCAGCTCACGGACAGGGCCCACTGAAGCTTTCTTT	CASSRTGPTEAFF
TRBV30	.	TRBJ1-2	.	TGTGCCTGGGTCCAGGGACACAGTGGCTACACCTTC	CAWVQGHSGYTF
TRBV5-1	.	TRBJ1-1	.	TGCGCCAGCAGCTTGAGGCAGGGCGGAACTGAAGCTTTCTTT	CASSLRQGGTEAFF
TRBV7-7	.	TRBJ2-3	.	TGTGCCAGCAGCTTAAGTACCGCGGCAGATACGCAGTATTTT	CASSLSTAADTQYF
TRBV28	.	TRBJ2-5	.	TGTGCCAGCAGTTTATTCCAAGAGACCCAGTACTTC	CASSLFQETQYF
TRBV18	.	TRBJ2-5	.	TGTGCCAGCTCACCACGAGGAGGGATAGGGGAGACCCAGTACTTC	CASSPRGGIGETQYF
TRBV6-4	.	TRBJ1-2	.	TGTGCCAGCAGTAACGGCCTAGGATCAAATGGCTACACCTTC	CASSNGLGSNGYTF
TRBV28	.	TRBJ2-5	.	TGTGCCAGCAGGGCCCATCAGACCCAGTACTTC	CASRAHQTQYF
TRBV5-1	.	TRBJ1-2	.	TGCGCCAGCAGCTTGGGACAGCAAATCGGCTATGGCTACACCTTC	CASSLGQQIGYGYTF
TRBV6-4	.	TRBJ2-1	.	TGTGCCAGCAGTGACTCTTACAGAAGCTCCTACAATGAGCAGTTCTTC	CASSDSYRSSYNEQFF
TRBV5-1	.	TRBJ1-3	.	TGCGCCAGCAGCCCCTCGGCTGCCGAAGCCTCTGGAAACACCATATATTTT	CASSPSAAEASGNTIYF
TRBV5-1	few	TRBJ2-1	TRBD2	TGCGCCAGCAGCCCGGGGGGTTACAATGAGCAGTTCTTC	CASSPGGYNEQFF
TRBV7-2	.	TRBJ2-3	TRBD2	TGTGCCAGCAGCTCTCTGACTAGCGGGGTTTTATATTTT	CASSSLTSGVLYF
TRBV14	.	TRBJ1-2	TRBD1	TGTGCCAGCAGCCAAGATCGTCTACCTGCAGGGGGCTATGGCTACACCTTC	CASSQDRLPAGGYGYTF
TRBV5-1	.	TRBJ2-1	TRBD2	TGCGCCAGCAGCTTGCAAGCGGGGGGGCTATTTGAGCAGTTCTTC	CASSLQAGGLFEQFF
TRBV12-3/TRBV12-4	.	TRBJ1-1	.	TGTGCCAGCAGTTTAGTGGGGCTGGGTGAAGCTTTCTTT	CASSLVGLGEAFF
TRBV6-2/TRBV6-3	few	TRBJ1-4	TRBD1	TGTGCCAGCAGTGACCTACAGGGGGCCAATGAAAAACTGTTTTTT	CASSDLQGANEKLFF
TRBV7-2	few	TRBJ1-5	.	TGTGCCAGCAGCTTAGGGAGGGGAGGGAATCAGCCCCAGCATTTT	CASSLGRGGNQPQHF
TRBV15	.	TRBJ2-5	.	TGTGCCACCAGCAGAGATACGGGGGTAGGGGAGACCCAGTACTTC	CATSRDTGVGETQYF
TRBV5-8	.	TRBJ2-5	TRBD2	TGTGCCAGCAGCCCGAGCGGGGGGATCCAAGAGACCCAGTACTTC	CASSPSGGIQETQYF
TRBV2	.	TRBJ2-1	.	TGTGCCAGCAGTGAGACGCTAGGTAGATACAATGAGCAGTTCTTC	CASSETLGRYNEQFF
TRBV7-2	.	TRBJ2-3	.	TGTGCCAGCAGCTCCGGATATAGCACAGATACGCAGTATTTT	CASSSGYSTDTQYF
TRBV2	few	TRBJ1-5	TRBD1	TGTGCCAGCAGTGTCGGACAGGGTCTTAATAGCAATCAGCCCCAGCATTTT	CASSVGQGLNSNQPQHF
TRBV5-5	.	TRBJ1-5	.	TGTGCCAGCAGCTTTCAGGGAAGCCAGCCCCAGCATTTT	CASSFQGSQPQHF
TRBV15	.	TRBJ1-3	.	TGTGCCACCAAGAGGGGACTGAGCTCTGGAAACACCATATATTTT	CATKRGLSSGNTIYF
TRBV6-2/TRBV6-3	.	TRBJ2-5	TRBD2	TGTGCCAGCAGTACCGGACTAGCGGGGGCGAAGACCCAGTACTTC	CASSTGLAGAKTQYF
TRBV19	few	TRBJ1-3	TRBD1	TGTGCCAGTAATCGCGGGACAGGGTCGGACACCATATATTTT	CASNRGTGSDTIYF
TRBV7-2	.	TRBJ1-5	.	TGTGCCAGCAGCCGATTAGGGTTCCAGCCCCAGCATTTT	CASSRLGFQPQHF
TRBV6-5	.	TRBJ1-2	.	TGTGCCAGCGTTTCGACTTTCATAGTCCAAGGCTACACCTTC	CASVSTFIVQGYTF
TRBV6-5	.	TRBJ1-1	TRBD1	TGTGCCAGCACCGACAGGGATCGCACTGAAGCTTTCTTT	CASTDRDRTEAFF
TRBV5-6	.	TRBJ2-5	TRBD2	TGTGCCAGCAGCTTAGGACTAGTGACGGAGACCCAGTACTTC	CASSLGLVTETQYF
TRBV12-5	.	TRBJ2-5	.	TGTGCTAGTGGTTTGGTACATAGGCAGGGGAGCGAGACCCAGTACTTC	CASGLVHRQGSETQYF
TRBV9	once	TRBJ2-5	.	TGTGCCAGCAGCCGCCGGGGGAACATGAAAGAGACCCAGTACTTC	CASSRRGNMKETQYF
TRBV7-2	.	TRBJ1-1	.	TGTGCCAGCAGCTTAGTTCCCTTGGGGGAAGCTTTCTTT	CASSLVPLGEAFF
TRBV5-1	.	TRBJ2-5	TRBD1	TGCGCCAGCAGCTCAACGGGACAGCAAGAGACCCAGTACTTC	CASSSTGQQETQYF
TRBV6-4	.	TRBJ1-2	TRBD1	TGTGCCAGCAGTAGGGACAGGGCGAACTATGGCTACACCTTC	CASSRDRANYGYTF
TRBV4-2	.	TRBJ1-2	.	TGTGCCAGCAGCCAAGATTTGGGAAACTATGGCTACACCTTC	CASSQDLGNYGYTF
TRBV7-2	.	TRBJ1-4	.	TGTGCCAGCAGCTTAGTTAAACGACCTAATGAAAAACTGTTTTTT	CASSLVKRPNEKLFF
TRBV24-1	.	TRBJ2-2	TRBD1	TGTGCCACCGGGACAGGGGGTTTCGGGGAGCTGTTTTTT	CATGTGGFGELFF
TRBV19	.	TRBJ2-2	TRBD1	TGTGCCAGTAGTATGAATAACAGGGGGATAGACACCGGGGAGCTGTTTTTT	CASSMNNRGIDTGELFF
TRBV24-1	.	TRBJ1-2	.	TGTGCCACCAGTGATCCCAACAGCTATGGCTACACCTTC	CATSDPNSYGYTF
TRBV18	.	TRBJ1-4	TRBD1	TGTGCCAGCTCACAAACGGGACAGGGGGACCCGGGGACGGAACTGTTTTTT	CASSQTGQGDPGTELFF
TRBV28	.	TRBJ2-3	.	TGTGCCACACGGGGGCCTCTCGCAGATACGCAGTATTTT	CATRGPLADTQYF
TRBV5-6	.	TRBJ2-2	TRBD1	TGTGCCAGCAGCTTAGGGACAGGGTGGTTCACCGGGGAGCTGTTTTTT	CASSLGTGWFTGELFF
TRBV19	.	TRBJ2-5	.	TGTGCCAGTAGTAGGGACCGGTCGGAGACCCAGTACTTC	CASSRDRSETQYF
TRBV7-2	.	TRBJ1-2	.	TGTGCCAGCAGCTTTTCTACAGGGATCAAGGGCTACACCTTC	CASSFSTGIKGYTF
TRBV6-6	once	TRBJ1-3	.	TGTGCCAGCAGTTACTTACTCTCTGGAAACACCATATATTTT	CASSYLLSGNTIYF
TRBV7-8	.	TRBJ2-1	.	TGTGCCAGCAGCTTAGGAGGGGAGCCCTACAATGAGCAGTTCTTC	CASSLGGEPYNEQFF
TRBV5-1	.	TRBJ2-1	.	TGCGCCAGCAGCTTGGATGGGGCTGGGAGAGGGGGAGTGAGTGAGCAGTTCTTC	CASSLDGAGRGGVSEQFF
TRBV3-1/TRBV3-2	.	TRBJ2-1	.	TGTGCCAGCAGCCGAACGGATGAGCAGTTCTTC	CASSRTDEQFF
TRBV19	.	TRBJ2-2	.	TGTGCCAGTAGTATAGGCAATTGGGCGGCGAACACCGGGGAGCTGTTTTTT	CASSIGNWAANTGELFF